Following are 14 T cell receptor beta chains from one sample sequenced in a study of early T cells in non-severe SARS-CoV-2 infection. TCRdb recomputed calls from the 5' RACE reads with MiXCR, one row per CDR3 protein. The table includes 85,000 to 100,000 distinct CDR3 sequences, approximately 15% detected once. The sequencing used whole blood, collected at baseline. These receptors were taken from an adult who was a healthcare worker with PCR-confirmed SARS-CoV-2 infection or an uninfected control (not recorded which).

This clonotype occurred many times. The J gene is TRBJ2-3, the V gene TRBV2; 8 positions agree with TRBD1. V was clipped by 7 bases and J by 4 bases; unmatched bases: 1. The CDR3 is 12 amino acids. Looked up from germline, CDR1 is SNHLY and CDR2 is FYNNEI. CDR3 DNA sequence: TGTGCCAGCACCAGGGGGCCAGATACGCAGTATTTT. It yields the protein CASTRGPDTQYF.

This clonotype occurred a few times. The rearrangement links TRBV20-1 to TRBJ2-4; 8 bases fit TRBD1. The CDR3 extends over 12 amino acids. The germline V gene has CDR1 DFQATT and CDR2 SNEGSKA (reference sequence). The V segment lost 2 bases and the J segment 8 bases; nucleotides outside the gene matches: 2. The CDR3 is CSARHRGDIQYF. DNA of the CDR3: TGCAGTGCTAGACACAGGGGGGACATTCAGTACTTC.

In its sample, this clonotype ranks as medium-sized (0.01 to 0.1%). The rearrangement links TRBV2 to TRBJ2-7; no firm D call. The CDR3 totals 14 residues. V gave up 7 bases and J gave up 3 bases, with 16 bases separating them. Germline CDR1 SNHLY, CDR2 FYNNEI. The chain's CDR3 is CASMWADGNYEQYF. The CDR3 DNA sequence: TGTGCCAGCATGTGGGCAGACGGCAACTACGAGCAGTACTTC.

This clonotype was seen a few times. This CDR3 is CASSLSRAGNTIYF. In DNA, the CDR3 is TGTGCCAGCAGCTTATCCAGGGCTGGAAACACCATATATTTT. The rearrangement links TRBV11-2 to TRBJ1-3, with a weak D call TRBD1 (5 bases). Looked up from germline, CDR1 is SGHAT and CDR2 is FQNNGV. Trimming removed 2 bases from V and 2 bases from J, with 7 bases in between. This CDR3 is built from 14 residues.

The genes are TRBV7-9 and TRBJ2-7, with no clear D. V was shortened by 0 bases and J by 5 bases, with 5 bases between the two germline ends. Per the germline V gene, CDR1 is SEHNR and CDR2 is FQNEAQ (reference sequence). This CDR3 spans 12 amino acids. CDR3 protein: CASSLATNEQYF. CDR3 in DNA: TGTGCCAGCAGCTTAGCGACAAACGAGCAGTACTTC.

The rearrangement links TRBV29-1 to TRBJ2-2, with D possibly being TRBD1 (5 bases). Germline CDR1 is SQVTM and CDR2 is ANQGSEA. This CDR3 has 15 amino acids. V shed 0 bases and J shed 2 bases, with 10 bases lying between them. CDR3 sequence: CSVEEDTLNTGELFF. The CDR3 DNA sequence: TGCAGCGTTGAAGAGGACACGCTCAACACCGGGGAGCTGTTTTTT.

In its sample, this clonotype was seen a few times. The V gene is TRBV12-3 or TRBV12-4, the J gene TRBJ2-5; 8 bases match TRBD2. Germline trimming cut 5 bases from V and 3 bases from J; bases unmatched to any gene: 8. The CDR3 covers 15 residues. CDR3 sequence reads: CASSAPGLGEETQYF. CDR3 sequence (DNA): TGTGCCAGCAGTGCTCCGGGACTAGGGGAAGAGACCCAGTACTTC.

The rearrangement uses TRBV24-1 and TRBJ2-1, with D perhaps TRBD2 (6 bases). CDR3 length equals 13 residues. In germline, CDR1 is KGHDR, CDR2 SFDVKD. Trimming removed 9 bases at V and 7 bases at J, with 15 bases between. CDR3 loop: CATGGIPVNEQFF. CDR3 DNA sequence: TGTGCCACCGGCGGGATCCCGGTGAATGAGCAGTTCTTC.

This clonotype was seen only a few times. This sequence joins TRBV24-1 and TRBJ2-6, with D perhaps TRBD2 (5 bases). This CDR3 is 17 amino acids long. The germline V and J ends were trimmed by 4 bases and 4 bases, with 16 bases remaining between them. From germline, CDR1 is KGHDR and CDR2 SFDVKD. The CDR3 DNA reads TGTGCCACCAGTGAGGGAGCCGGGATACCGGGGGCCAACGTCCTGACTTTC. Its protein is CATSEGAGIPGANVLTF.

The chain carries TRBV15 and TRBJ2-1; weak D call: TRBD2 (6 bases). CDR1 LNHNV and CDR2 YYDKDF come from the germline V gene (reference sequence). Trimming cost V 1 base and J 8 bases, with 12 bases left between them. The CDR3 runs to 14 residues. The CDR3 sequence is CATSRAGATYEQFF. DNA of the CDR3: TGTGCCACCAGCAGAGCGGGAGCAACTTATGAGCAGTTCTTC.

The gene calls are TRBV9 and TRBJ2-1; 12 bases map to TRBD2. This CDR3 is 13 amino acids long. Trimming took 8 bases from V and 7 from J; bases not matched to a gene: 4. Germline values: CDR1 SGDLS, CDR2 YYNGEE. The CDR3 loop reads CASGTSGLNEQFF. The CDR3 nucleotides read TGTGCCAGTGGGACTAGCGGGCTAAATGAGCAGTTCTTC.

There are a few counts of this clonotype. The chain joins TRBV9 to TRBJ2-3, with unresolved D. Trimming left V 0 bases short and J 2 bases short, with 7 bases between. This CDR3 region has 14 residues. From germline, CDR1 is SGDLS and CDR2 YYNGEE. In DNA, the CDR3 is TGTGCCAGCAGCGTAGCTCCATACACAGATACGCAGTATTTT. Translation gives CASSVAPYTDTQYF.

This clonotype was recorded at least ten times. The rearrangement joins TRBV12-3 or TRBV12-4 to TRBJ1-6, with a possible D match to TRBD1 (6 bases). The CDR3 totals 13 residues. V was cut by 4 bases and J by 14 bases, with 15 bases left in between. DNA of the CDR3: TGTGCCAGCAGTTCAGGATCGGGACATTCCCTCCACTTT. It encodes CASSSGSGHSLHF.

This clonotype has more than one count but fewer than ten. The chain employs TRBV19 and TRBJ1-1; D is perhaps TRBD1 (6 bases). V was clipped by 3 bases and J by 1 base, with 12 bases between them. The CDR3 has 15 amino acids. Germline assignment: CDR1 LNHDA and CDR2 SQIVND (reference sequence). The CDR3 DNA is TGTGCCAGTAGTATGAGGGGGTGGCGGAACACTGAAGCTTTCTTT. This codes for CASSMRGWRNTEAFF.